This entry concerns a single T cell receptor (beta chain). With 0 bases removed from V and 0 bases from J, the gap between germline ends came to 10 bases. Germline CDR1 reads SGHDT; CDR2 reads YYEEEE. The CDR3 extends over 16 amino acids. The data originate from a study of blood T cell repertoires in COVID-19. Study in general: The United States, Italy and Spain supplied acute and convalescent COVID-19 samples. The cDNA or gDNA used as material had been derived from T cells, B-cell-depleted T cells, or PBMCs.

Per the original data handling: Reference gene primer amplification gave nucleated cell count estimates. Only in-frame clones appear in the TCRdb table, and some are missing; sequencing was by immunoSEQ multiplex PCR. That table gives V, J and clone size, and the DNA gave D and trimming. The sample yields around 71,000 clones, around 83% seen once. The sample taken for sequencing was peripheral blood. The chain recombines TRBV5-6 with TRBJ1-5, with a weak D call TRBD1 (6 bases). This receptor was obtained from a man in his 70s with acute or convalescent COVID-19. As DNA, the CDR3 is TGTGCCAGCAGCTTGGATGCAGGGGATAGCAATCAGCCCCAGCATTTT. Translated: CASSLDAGDSNQPQHF.